Below, 32 T cell receptor beta chains from the same sample are listed, as sequenced in a study of T cell changes during pregnancy in multiple sclerosis. Profiling relied on immunoSEQ multiplex PCR, and the TCRdb table lists in-frame clones only, not all of them. The data contain roughly 100,000 clones, approximately 89% of them singletons. Sequenced here: peripheral blood, sampled after pregnancy. Source of these receptors: a female donor with multiple sclerosis, enrolled in a pregnancy study.

The chain carries TRBV11-1 and TRBJ2-4; 9 nucleotides agree with TRBD1. The CDR3 contains 16 residues. V gave up 2 bases and J gave up 7 bases; unmatched junction bases: 9. Germline values: CDR1 SGHAT, CDR2 FQDESV (reference sequence). The CDR3 coding sequence is TGTGCCAGCAGCTTAAGACCGGGACAGGGAATGAACATTCAGTACTTC. The encoded protein is CASSLRPGQGMNIQYF.

J is TRBJ2-5 and V is TRBV9; the match to TRBD2 covers 13 bases. V dropped 2 bases and J dropped 4; count of bases not matched to a gene: 2. Germline CDR1 reads SGDLS; CDR2 reads YYNGEE. This CDR3 has 15 amino acids. CDR3 amino acids: CASSVGTSGVETQYF. The CDR3, as DNA: TGTGCCAGCAGCGTGGGGACTAGCGGGGTAGAGACCCAGTACTTC.

This chain joins TRBV2 and TRBJ2-2, with 7 bases lining up with TRBD2. The trim removed 0 bases at V and 5 bases at J, leaving 3 bases unmatched. This CDR3 contains 15 residues. CDR1 is SNHLY, CDR2 FYNNEI, per germline. This chain's CDR3 is CASSEAGGNTGELFF. The CDR3, as DNA: TGTGCCAGCAGTGAAGCGGGGGGGAATACCGGGGAGCTGTTTTTT.

The sample holds a few counts of this clone. The chain joins TRBV7-9 to TRBJ2-7; perhaps TRBD2 as D (5 bases). Germline loops: CDR1 SEHNR, CDR2 FQNEAQ (reference sequence). Trimming stripped 1 base from V and 5 bases from J, with 9 bases between. The CDR3 runs 13 residues. The CDR3 DNA sequence: TGTGCCAGCAGCTTAGGTGGAGGTGACGAGCAGTACTTC. Translated: CASSLGGGDEQYF. The whole variable domain, filled in from reference TRBV7-9 and TRBJ2-7, reads DTGVSQNPRHKITKRGQNVTFRCDPISEHNRLYWYRQTLGQGPEFLTYFQNEAQLEKSRLLSDRFSAERPKGSFSTLEIQRTEQGDSAMYLCASSLGGGDEQYFGPGTRLTVT.

Note on this clone: One junction end does not reproduce the germline sequence, and a read error may be involved. The genes are TRBV7-7 and TRBJ2-1; 10 bases align to TRBD2. CDR3 length: 18 amino acids. CDR1 and CDR2 (germline): SSHAT, FNYEAQ (reference sequence). DNA for the CDR3: TGTGCTAGCAGCTTAGCAGCGGGGGGGCCAGCACGCTACAATGAGCAGTTCTTC. As protein: CASSLAAGGPARYNEQFF.

The V gene is TRBV29-1, the J gene TRBJ2-5; 7 nucleotides match TRBD1. CDR1 and CDR2 from the germline V gene are SQVTM and ANQGSEA. CDR3 length: 12 amino acids. Trimming at V came to 7 bases and at J to 2 bases, leaving 4 bases not matched to a gene. CDR3 bases: TGCAGCGCCACAGGGGATCAAGAGACCCAGTACTTC. It specifies CSATGDQETQYF.

V usage is TRBV6-4 and J usage is TRBJ2-3; 10 bases map to TRBD1. CDR3 size: 16 residues. The junction had 6 bases not matched to a gene; V was cut back by 2 bases and J by 4 bases. Germline V lookup: CDR1 MRHNA, CDR2 SNTAGT. The DNA of the CDR3 is TGTGCCAGCAGTGACCTTTCCGGGACAGGGGCAGATACGCAGTATTTT. Protein sequence: CASSDLSGTGADTQYF.

V is TRBV5-4 and J is TRBJ1-1; TRBD1 matches 8 bases. There are 14 residues in the CDR3. CDR1 SGHNT and CDR2 YYREEE come from the germline V gene (reference sequence). V was clipped by 5 bases and J by 1 base; unmatched bases: 4. CDR3 DNA: TGTGCCAGCAGACCAGGACAGGGGAACACTGAAGCTTTCTTT. Protein: CASRPGQGNTEAFF. Filled out from reference TRBV5-4 and TRBJ1-1, the complete variable domain reads ETGVTQSPTHLIKTRGQQVTLRCSSQSGHNTVSWYQQALGQGPQFIFQYYREEENGRGNFPPRFSGLQFPNYSSELNVNALELDDSALYLCASRPGQGNTEAFFGQGTRLTVV.

J is TRBJ2-1 and V is TRBV15; TRBD2 agrees at 12 bases. The CDR3 length is 16 residues. CDR1 is LNHNV and CDR2 is YYDKDF in the germline V gene (reference sequence). After removal of 5 bases from V and 10 bases from J, the junction contained 12 bases not matched to a gene. The CDR3 nucleotides read TGTGCCACCAGCGGTATTCTAGCGGGGGGGCCGAGAGAGCAGTTCTTC. Translated, it gives CATSGILAGGPREQFF.

CDR3 residues: CASSQDLGSGELFF. The CDR3 region has the DNA TGCGCCAGCAGCCAGGATCTAGGTTCCGGGGAGCTGTTTTTT. The rearrangement joins TRBV4-1 to TRBJ2-2; D is unresolved. Germline CDR1 is MGHRA and CDR2 is YSYEKL. The CDR3 sequence is 14 residues long. Trimming left V 3 bases short and J 6 bases short, with 11 bases between.

This chain uses TRBV11-2 with TRBJ1-2, with D perhaps TRBD1 (5 bases). CDR3 size: 13 residues. Germline V gives CDR1 SGHAT, CDR2 FQNNGV. Trimming shortened V by 5 bases and J by 7 bases, and 14 bases separated the two germline ends. CDR3 amino acids: CASSPGKDIGYTF. The CDR3 nucleotides are TGTGCCAGCAGCCCAGGGAAGGATATTGGCTACACCTTC.

The V gene is TRBV5-1, the J gene TRBJ2-7, with 7 nucleotides matching TRBD1. CDR3 length: 15 amino acids. The trim removed 4 bases at V and 2 bases at J, leaving 9 bases unmatched. The germline V gene encodes CDR1 SGHRS and CDR2 YFSETQ. The CDR3 reads CASSPRQGTTYEQYF. The CDR3 coding sequence is TGCGCCAGCAGCCCTCGACAGGGTACAACCTACGAGCAGTACTTC.

The V and J genes are TRBV6-5 and TRBJ2-2; D not resolved. Trimming removed 6 bases at V and 0 bases at J, with 5 bases between. From germline, CDR1 is MNHEY and CDR2 SVGAGI. The CDR3 is 13 residues long. The CDR3: CASSSANTGELFF. CDR3 sequence (DNA): TGTGCCAGCAGCTCCGCGAACACCGGGGAGCTGTTTTTT.

This clone was found once. The chain carries TRBV9 and TRBJ1-1; possibly TRBD1 for D (5 bases). This CDR3 is built from 14 residues. V lost 4 bases and J 3 bases, leaving 13 bases between the germline ends. Germline V gene data show CDR1 as SGDLS and CDR2 as YYNGEE. The CDR3 protein is CASSRMDIHTEAFF. DNA of the CDR3: TGTGCCAGCAGCCGAATGGACATACACACTGAAGCTTTCTTT.

The rearrangement joins TRBV5-6 to TRBJ2-7; D perhaps matches TRBD2 (6 bases). Germline CDR1 SGHDT, CDR2 YYEEEE. The CDR3 spans 14 residues. V was trimmed by 4 bases and J by 6 bases, leaving 17 bases between them. The CDR3 DNA reads TGTGCCAGCAGCCCGGGGGACCGCCTCCCCGAGCAGTACTTC. Translated: CASSPGDRLPEQYF.

This clone was seen just once. The chain couples TRBV30 to TRBJ1-2; the D gene is possibly TRBD1 (5 bases). The germline gives CDR1 GTSNPN, CDR2 SVGIG (reference sequence). The germline V and J ends were trimmed by 4 bases and 4 bases, with 7 bases remaining between them. The CDR3 spans 11 residues. The CDR3 region is CAWTGGYGYTF. In DNA form, the CDR3 reads TGTGCCTGGACCGGGGGCTATGGCTACACCTTC. Together with reference TRBV30 and TRBJ1-2, the CDR3 gives the full variable domain: SQTIHQWPATLVQPVGSPLSLECTVEGTSNPNLYWYRQAAGRGLQLLFYSVGIGQISSEVPQNLSASRPQDRQFILSSKKLLLSDSGFYLCAWTGGYGYTFGSGTRLTVV.

The chain carries TRBV14 and TRBJ1-2; TRBD1 aligns across 8 bases. CDR3 size: 18 residues. The J segment lost 5 bases and the V segment lost 4 bases, leaving 18 bases of the junction unmatched. Germline CDR1 reads SGHDN; CDR2 reads FVKESK. CDR3 region: CASSLQDLGDRPLYGYTF. The CDR3 nucleotides read TGTGCCAGCAGCCTCCAAGATCTAGGGGACAGGCCTCTTTATGGCTACACCTTC.

Points on this clone: The junction differs from germline at one of its ends, possibly a read error. The rearrangement uses TRBV7-7 and TRBJ1-4, with D hard to call. Germline values: CDR1 SSHAT, CDR2 FNYEAQ (reference sequence). The CDR3 runs 17 residues. The CDR3 coding sequence is TGTGCTAGCAGCTTAGACCTCCGGGAGGGAGGAACAGAAAAACTGTTTTTT. Protein product: CASSLDLREGGTEKLFF.

The chain employs TRBV5-1 and TRBJ2-6; 7 bases map to TRBD1. V trimming: 5 bases; J trimming: 0 bases; junction bases outside the gene matches: 2. The CDR3 runs 15 residues. Germline CDR1 reads SGHRS; CDR2 reads YFSETQ. The CDR3 region is CASRGQTSGANVLTF. Here the CDR3 DNA reads TGCGCCAGCAGGGGACAGACCTCTGGGGCCAACGTCCTGACTTTC.

The chain couples TRBV10-3 to TRBJ2-3; 14 bases align to TRBD2. Germline V lookup: CDR1 ENHRY, CDR2 SYGVKD. The CDR3 consists of 17 residues. V was clipped by 6 bases and J by 5 bases; unmatched bases: 10. The CDR3 spells CAIRTGTSGGPKDTQYF. In DNA form, the CDR3 reads TGTGCCATCAGGACGGGGACTAGCGGGGGACCGAAAGATACGCAGTATTTT.

This chain uses TRBV7-2 with TRBJ1-1, with D hard to call. CDR1 is SGHTA, CDR2 FQGNSA, per germline. The CDR3 is made up of 13 amino acids. V was clipped by 4 bases and J by 1 base, with 7 bases between them. CDR3 loop: CASSYQRNTEAFF. The CDR3 DNA follows: TGTGCCAGCAGCTATCAGCGGAACACTGAAGCTTTCTTT.

The chain couples TRBV16 to TRBJ1-5; TRBD1 matches at 7 bases. With 4 bases clipped from V and 2 bases from J, the junction kept 11 bases outside the gene matches. CDR3 length: 17 amino acids. CDR1 is KGHSY, CDR2 FQNENV, per germline. Here the CDR3 reads CASSLLDPTGGNQPQHF. CDR3 nucleotide sequence: TGTGCCAGCAGCCTCCTAGATCCTACAGGGGGCAATCAGCCCCAGCATTTT.

The chain couples TRBV13 to TRBJ1-2; D gene unclear. Germline CDR1 PRHDT, CDR2 FYEKMQ (reference sequence). The CDR3 is made up of 16 amino acids. V was cut by 5 bases and J by 0 bases, with 16 bases left in between. The CDR3 spells CASSPRVSGANYGYTF. The DNA of the CDR3 is TGTGCCAGCAGCCCCCGGGTCTCGGGAGCTAACTATGGCTACACCTTC.

The chain uses TRBV5-5 and TRBJ1-4; D not certain. The CDR3 spans 16 residues. The ends were cut back, 2 bases at V and 7 bases at J, with 18 bases in the middle. Germline V CDR1 and CDR2: SGHKS, YYEKEE (reference sequence). The CDR3, as DNA: TGTGCCAGCAGCTTCGTTCTGGCCGGCCTAGGTGAAAAACTGTTTTTT. Translation gives CASSFVLAGLGEKLFF.

V usage is TRBV7-2 and J usage is TRBJ2-7; weak D call: TRBD1 (5 bases). CDR1 SGHTA and CDR2 FQGNSA come from the germline V gene. The CDR3 contains 13 residues. Trimming cost V 5 bases and J 2 bases, with 10 bases left between them. For the CDR3, the DNA is TGTGCCAGCAGCGACAGACCAGCCTACGAGCAGTACTTC. This sequence encodes CASSDRPAYEQYF.

The chain links TRBV5-1 to TRBJ2-6, with 8 positions matching TRBD2. This CDR3 has 17 amino acids. Germline V lookup: CDR1 SGHRS, CDR2 YFSETQ. V trimming: 4 bases; J trimming: 0 bases; junction bases outside the gene matches: 6. The chain's CDR3 is CASSRSGVSSGANVLTF. CDR3 in DNA: TGCGCCAGCAGCCGTAGCGGGGTTAGCTCTGGGGCCAACGTCCTGACTTTC.

The chain couples TRBV7-3 to TRBJ2-2, with 12 bases that match TRBD2. Germline V gene sequence: CDR1 SGHTA, CDR2 FQGTGA. This CDR3 region has 14 residues. Trimming at V came to 5 bases and at J to 8 bases, leaving 3 bases not matched to a gene. The CDR3 DNA reads TGTGCCAGCAGCCCAGGACTAGCGGGGGGGGAGCTGTTTTTT. Translation: CASSPGLAGGELFF.

V is TRBV15 and J is TRBJ2-7; 7 nucleotides line up with TRBD2. The CDR3 length is 14 residues. Germline V gene lookup returns CDR1 LNHNV and CDR2 YYDKDF (reference sequence). V trimming: 8 bases; J trimming: 6 bases; junction bases outside the gene matches: 13. CDR3 sequence (DNA): TGTGCCACCCAAACTTTCGGGGGGAGAGCCGAGCAGTACTTC. It yields the protein CATQTFGGRAEQYF. Using reference TRBV15 and TRBJ2-7 for the parts outside the CDR3, the full variable domain is DAMVIQNPRYQVTQFGKPVTLSCSQTLNHNVMYWYQQKSSQAPKLLFHYYDKDFNNEADTPDNFQSRRPNTSFCFLDIRSPGLGDTAMYLCATQTFGGRAEQYFGPGTRLTVT.

This chain links TRBV5-4 with TRBJ2-3; D not resolved. CDR3 length equals 11 residues. Germline V gene data show CDR1 as SGHNT and CDR2 as YYREEE (reference sequence). The V gene lost 4 bases and the J gene lost 6 bases, with 6 bases spanning the gap. CDR3 loop: CASSPGDTQYF. Here the CDR3 DNA reads TGTGCCAGCAGCCCCGGGGATACGCAGTATTTT.

V usage is TRBV6-5 and J usage is TRBJ2-2; the D gene is possibly TRBD1 (6 bases). The length of the CDR3 is 14 residues. V lost 7 bases to trimming and J lost 0 bases, with 9 bases between them. Germline V gene lookup returns CDR1 MNHEY and CDR2 SVGAGI. For the CDR3, the DNA is TGTGCCAGCACTCGGGACACGAACACCGGGGAGCTGTTTTTT. It yields the protein CASTRDTNTGELFF.

This clone has just one count. This rearrangement joins TRBV6-1 to TRBJ1-2, with D possibly TRBD1 on 5 matching bases. V gave up 9 bases and J gave up 3 bases, with 17 bases separating them. Germline assignment: CDR1 MNHNS and CDR2 SASEGT. The CDR3 consists of 14 residues. In nucleotides, the CDR3 is TGTGCCAGTACGAGGAGGGGCAGGGACTATGGCTACACCTTC. This sequence encodes CASTRRGRDYGYTF.

This chain uses TRBV30 with TRBJ2-1; 10 positions agree with TRBD2. This CDR3 comprises 15 residues. Germline assignment: CDR1 GTSNPN and CDR2 SVGIG (reference sequence). V lost 4 bases and J lost 3; bases outside the gene matches: 6. CDR3 DNA: TGTGCCTGGACCGCTAGCGGGGGACACTACAATGAGCAGTTCTTC. It is translated as CAWTASGGHYNEQFF.